The 8 T cell receptor beta chains presented below share a single source sample, sequenced in a study of OX40 agonist ivuxolimab in advanced cancers. Sequenced by immunoSEQ multiplex PCR; TCRdb stores in-frame clones only, minus some. The sample records about 46,000 clones, about 79% being singletons. The sequencing here drew on CD4+ or CD8+ T cells sorted from blood, taken in a trial of the OX40 agonist ivuxolimab. Receptor source: an adult with an advanced solid tumor such as melanoma, head and neck, liver or kidney cancer.

The chain is built from TRBV5-3 and TRBJ2-1, with 9 bases matching TRBD1. TRBV5-3 is an ORF for which the function is uncertain. V shed 8 bases, J shed 3 bases, and the junction held 9 bases outside the gene matches. This CDR3 has 15 amino acids. In DNA form, the CDR3 reads TGTGCCAGCAGCCCCCGGACAGGGGACTACAATGAGCAGTTCTTC. This encodes CASSPRTGDYNEQFF.

This sequence joins TRBV10-1 and TRBJ1-6, with TRBD1 matching 7 bases. The CDR3 contains 18 residues. Trimming removed 6 bases from V and 6 bases from J; junction bases left unmatched: 17. The germline V gene encodes CDR1 WNHNN and CDR2 SYGVQD (reference sequence). The DNA for the CDR3 is TGCGCCAGCAGGAAAAACAGGGGACGAGGTCAGCTTAATTCACCCCTCCACTTT. It yields the protein CASRKNRGRGQLNSPLHF.

The DNA of the CDR3 is TGTGCCAGTAGTATATTACAGGGAAGTGAAGCTTTCTTT. Translating it yields CASSILQGSEAFF. The genes are TRBV19 and TRBJ1-1; D perhaps matches TRBD1 (6 bases). CDR1 is LNHDA and CDR2 is SQIVND in the germline V gene (reference sequence). Trimming left V 2 bases short and J 7 bases short, with 11 bases between. The CDR3 is made up of 13 amino acids.

This clone was seen only a few times. The V gene is TRBV10-2, the J gene TRBJ1-1; the match to TRBD1 covers 11 bases. The CDR3 sequence is 15 residues long. Germline V gene lookup returns CDR1 WSHSY and CDR2 SAAADI. V gave up 3 bases and J gave up 6 bases; unmatched junction bases: 6. The CDR3 sequence: CASSDPGQGASEAFF. CDR3 bases: TGCGCCAGCAGTGACCCTGGACAGGGGGCATCTGAAGCTTTCTTT.

The chain has TRBV19 and TRBJ2-3; D tentatively fits TRBD1 or TRBD2 (6 bases each). Germline CDR1 reads LNHDA; CDR2 reads SQIVND (reference sequence). Trimming stripped 3 bases from V and 10 bases from J, with 14 bases between. This CDR3 comprises 13 residues. The CDR3 sequence is CASSIRGTSPQYF. Here the CDR3 DNA reads TGTGCCAGTAGTATTCGGGGGACATCGCCGCAGTATTTT.

This clone was counted a single time. The CDR3 protein is CASSVPLAGTDTQYF. The CDR3, as DNA: TGTGCCAGCAGTGTCCCACTAGCGGGGACAGATACGCAGTATTTT. This rearrangement joins TRBV6-4 to TRBJ2-3; 10 bases are shared with TRBD2. The CDR3 has 15 amino acids. In germline, CDR1 is MRHNA, CDR2 SNTAGT. With 4 bases clipped from V and 3 bases from J, the junction kept 4 bases outside the gene matches.

The chain recombines TRBV5-4 with TRBJ2-3; D unclear. CDR1 is SGHNT, CDR2 YYREEE, per germline (reference sequence). This CDR3 spans 12 amino acids. V lost 5 bases, J lost 4 bases, and 8 bases lay in between. CDR3 in amino acids: CASSRGADTQYF. In DNA form, the CDR3 reads TGTGCCAGCAGTCGCGGAGCAGATACGCAGTATTTT.

This chain uses TRBV27 with TRBJ1-5; D not certain. V gave up 5 bases and J gave up 6 bases, with 14 bases separating them. This CDR3 is built from 14 residues. Per the germline V gene, CDR1 is MNHEY and CDR2 is SMNVEV (reference sequence). The chain's CDR3 is CASSPTQYAQPQHF. The DNA for the CDR3 is TGTGCCAGCAGTCCTACCCAATATGCTCAGCCCCAGCATTTT.